Given below is one TCR beta chain in context. Its antigen is not identified. With 0 bases clipped from V and 5 bases from J, the junction kept 4 bases outside the gene matches. CDR1 and CDR2 from the germline V gene are SGHRS and YFSETQ. The CDR3 covers 16 residues. The authors amplified TCR beta CDR3 regions from RNA transcripts. Second-round multiplex PCR followed a first-round RT-PCR using HTBI primers. One entry per CDR3 protein results from TCRdb running MiXCR on the multiplex PCR reads. The top ten hold 2% to 3% of the sample, which has about 370,000 distinct CDR3 sequences, 17% seen once. These data are taken from a study of Graves' ophthalmopathy and Graves' hyperthyroidism. Overall study: Untreated patients at initial diagnosis provided peripheral blood.

Study-wide results and limits: Thyroid clonotypes that were expanded above 0.001 frequency mostly also appeared in blood. A classifier, a 13-signature model, separated ophthalmopathy from stable hyperthyroidism with more than 85% sensitivity and over 70% specificity.

Source material: peripheral blood. This sequence joins TRBV5-1 and TRBJ2-2, with TRBD1 identical over 10 bases. The origin of this receptor is an adult woman with stable Graves' hyperthyroidism. CDR3 loop: CASSLVRTGGTGELFF. CDR3 sequence (DNA): TGCGCCAGCAGCTTGGTGCGGACAGGGGGGACCGGGGAGCTGTTTTTT.